These T cell receptor beta chains were read from a single sample in a study of CD8+ T cells in alopecia areata. Some clones are missing from TCRdb's copy, which holds only in-frame ones; the method was immunoSEQ multiplex PCR. The table lists 120,000 or so clones, over 55% of them singletons. Source: CD4+ T cells sorted from blood, taken at week 4, from a patient treated with tofacitinib. The source of these receptors is a human donor with alopecia areata. Each CDR3 is given without its conserved first and last residue. Each record gives: V gene, J gene, CDR3 protein.

TRBV5-1	TRBJ1-2	ASSFKGDYGYT
TRBV5-1	TRBJ1-2	ASSVDRGSGYT
TRBV29-1	TRBJ2-7	SVGAPNRGGVYEQY
TRBV7-7	TRBJ2-3	ASSPLGPDTQY
TRBV27	TRBJ2-7	ASSPGSTGYEQY
TRBV27	TRBJ1-2	ASSYRGNYGYT
TRBV2	TRBJ1-4	ASRSLRGLGNEKLF
TRBV2	TRBJ2-7	ASSEVNEQY
TRBV30	TRBJ1-1	AWDGGSLGAF
TRBV2	TRBJ2-3	ASSDWLFGDTQY